Sequencing of this T cell receptor (beta chain) was carried out in a study of neurological immune-mediated disorders. Study results and caveats: HTLV-1-associated myelopathy had the most TCR clonal expansion, whereas multiple sclerosis had the least (lower than in healthy controls).

This clonotype showed up many times. What it recognizes is unknown. The cDNA was generated through 5'RACE incorporating 10-nucleotide random UMIs. TCRdb used MiXCR to reprocess the 5' RACE reads, holding one entry per CDR3 protein. The table includes roughly 120,000 distinct CDR3 sequences, 3% to 3.5% detected once. Unsorted libraries were generated from 2 million PBMCs. These cells had been stored in RNAlater at -80 C. CDR1 is SGHDN and CDR2 is FVKESK in the germline V gene. Between the trimmed V and J ends, which lost 11 bases and 4 bases, there was a span of 3 bases. This CDR3 spans 10 amino acids. The rearrangement links TRBV14 to TRBJ2-6; D not resolved. The source of this sequence is a woman in her twenties or thirties with multiple sclerosis. Sequences were obtained from PBMCs. The CDR3 protein is CASGANVLTF. CDR3 bases: TGTGCCTCCGGGGCCAACGTCCTGACTTTC. The full variable domain, completed using reference TRBV14 and TRBJ2-6, is EAGVTQFPSHSVIEKGQTVTLRCDPISGHDNLYWYRRVMGKEIKFLLHFVKESKQDESGMPNNRFLAERTGGTYSTLKVQPAELEDSGVYFCASGANVLTFGAGSRLTVL.